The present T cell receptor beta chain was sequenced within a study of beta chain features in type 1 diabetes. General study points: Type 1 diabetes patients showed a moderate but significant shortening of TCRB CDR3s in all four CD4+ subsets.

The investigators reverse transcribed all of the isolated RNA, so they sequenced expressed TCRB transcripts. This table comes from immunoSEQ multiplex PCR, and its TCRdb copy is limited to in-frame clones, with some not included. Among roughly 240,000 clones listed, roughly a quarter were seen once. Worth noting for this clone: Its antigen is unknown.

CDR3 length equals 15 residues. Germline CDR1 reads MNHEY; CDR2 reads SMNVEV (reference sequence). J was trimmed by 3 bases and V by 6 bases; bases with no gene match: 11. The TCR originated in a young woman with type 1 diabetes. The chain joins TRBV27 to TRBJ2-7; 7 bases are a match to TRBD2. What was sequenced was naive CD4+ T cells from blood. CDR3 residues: CASRHQESGIYEQYF. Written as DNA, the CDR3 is TGTGCCAGCAGACACCAAGAAAGCGGGATCTACGAGCAGTACTTC.